The present T cell receptor (beta chain) was sequenced within a study of blood T cell repertoires in COVID-19 (dated by TCRdb to 2018 to 2020). In the study overall: Samples from collaborators originated in the United States, Italy and Spain and spanned both the acute and convalescent phases of COVID-19. The prospective study material was composed of cDNA or gDNA derived from T cells, B-cell-depleted T cells, or PBMCs. The dataset comprised deeply sampled blood TCRbeta repertoires from subjects exposed to, actively infected with, or recovered from COVID-19. The repertoires were released in a freely available public database intended as a resource for research on the immune response to SARS-CoV-2. Samples came from the ongoing ImmuneRACE study (first 160 participants) plus 1,254 subjects from 6 global collaborators. Sample metadata almost always included a de-identified subject ID, COVID-19 status, age in years and sex. Where available, HLA class I and class II types were obtained from metadata supplied by the sample provider rather than from assay-based typing.

TCRbeta CDR3 regions were amplified from genomic DNA by means of the immunoSEQ Assay, a bias-controlled multiplex PCR. In the source study's methods: Within the assay, amplification of reference gene primers was used to estimate how many nucleated cells each sample contained. To quantify the absolute abundance of each unique TCRbeta CDR3 rearrangement, sequence reads were collapsed and filtered. For each sample, productive Simpson clonality was calculated as the square root of Simpson's diversity index across productive rearrangements. TCRdb stores this immuneACCESS table with in-frame sequences only. Part of the clones is absent; in the studies checked, under half of the shortfall reflects unresolved V genes, and no reason is known for the rest. V and J calls plus clone size are reproduced from that table; the DNA served to infer D and trimming. Here the sample has 90,000 to 140,000 clones; roughly 76% occur a single time. The ten top clones hold around a tenth of the sample.

Study-wide findings and limitations: The quantity of clinical and demographic metadata differed by source and by participant and was supplied without curation.

Collaborating institutions collected whole blood in K2EDTA tubes following their own protocols. For TCRbeta analysis, collaborators shipped samples in one of three forms: frozen whole blood, isolated PBMCs, or DNA extracted from either of those sample types. A word on this clone: Its antigen is not yet known. It has no much larger one-base neighbor in the sample; base qualities were not kept.

V is pared back by 4 bases and J by 0 bases, with 16 bases lying between the germline termini. Taken from cysteine to phenylalanine, the CDR3 has 16 residues. Of the read, only the CDR3 DNA is kept; its 48 bases are in frame from base 1. According to the germline V gene, CDR1 reads SGHTA and CDR2 reads FQGNSA. The source material was peripheral blood. The sequence was collected from a woman in her seventies with acute or convalescent COVID-19. The chain was built from TRBV7-2 and TRBJ2-7; no confident D gene assignment can be made. For the CDR3, the sequence is CASSYSGSASSYEQYF. DNA sequence: TGTGCCAGCAGCTATAGTGGAAGCGCGAGCTCCTACGAGCAGTACTTC. This CDR3, with the reference TRBV7-2 and TRBJ2-7 proteins standing in past its ends, gives the full variable domain GAGVSQSPSNKVTEKGKDVELRCDPISGHTALYWYRQSLGQGLEFLIYFQGNSAPDKSGLPSDRFSAERTGGSVSTLTIQRTQQEDSAVYLCASSYSGSASSYEQYFGPGTRLTVT.